Listed below are T cell receptor beta chains from one sample, sequenced in a study of shared clonotypes between healthy human individuals. Libraries were prepared by immunoSEQ multiplex PCR; TCRdb keeps only in-frame clonotypes and omits some of them. The sample consists of 550,000 to 700,000 clones, around 73% of them appearing once. The sample consisted of memory CD4+ T cells sorted from blood. The source of these receptors is a woman in her twenties or thirties in good health. CDR3s include the opening cysteine and the closing phenylalanine or tryptophan. The order of the fields is J gene, V gene, CDR3 length, CDR3 protein.

j_call: TRBJ1-1
v_call: TRBV2
cdr3_length: 16
cdr3_aa: CASIPGTGVGNTEAFF

j_call: TRBJ2-5
v_call: TRBV11-2
cdr3_length: 17
cdr3_aa: CASSWAEGTGGWETQYF

j_call: TRBJ2-1
v_call: TRBV5-1
cdr3_length: 15
cdr3_aa: CASSLDSHSYNEQFF

j_call: TRBJ2-7
v_call: TRBV19
cdr3_length: 13
cdr3_aa: CASSSDYTYEQYF

j_call: TRBJ2-5
v_call: TRBV7-9
cdr3_length: 10
cdr3_aa: CASAQETQYF

j_call: TRBJ2-1
v_call: TRBV9
cdr3_length: 16
cdr3_aa: CASSVASGSGNNEQFF

j_call: TRBJ2-3
v_call: TRBV7-6
cdr3_length: 16
cdr3_aa: CASSLAVGGVTDTQYF

j_call: TRBJ2-1
v_call: TRBV4-1
cdr3_length: 15
cdr3_aa: CASSHLTDYYNEQFF

j_call: TRBJ2-1
v_call: TRBV5-1
cdr3_length: 12
cdr3_aa: CASSSVLNEQFF

j_call: TRBJ1-1
v_call: TRBV6-6
cdr3_length: 12
cdr3_aa: CASSLRGNAAFF

j_call: TRBJ1-4
v_call: TRBV28
cdr3_length: 17
cdr3_aa: CASSLLSGSPSNEKLFF

j_call: TRBJ2-5
v_call: TRBV5-1
cdr3_length: 16
cdr3_aa: CASSLAGHREGETQYF

j_call: TRBJ2-1
v_call: TRBV4-2
cdr3_length: 15
cdr3_aa: CASSQDGVSYNEQFF

j_call: TRBJ1-1
v_call: TRBV28
cdr3_length: 14
cdr3_aa: CASSLVRGGTEAFF

j_call: TRBJ2-4
v_call: TRBV28
cdr3_length: 18
cdr3_aa: CASRYRDRGLLAKNIQYF

j_call: TRBJ2-2
v_call: TRBV19
cdr3_length: 16
cdr3_aa: CASKTHRGRFSGELFF

j_call: TRBJ2-1
v_call: TRBV11-3
cdr3_length: 13
cdr3_aa: CASSTPLDLEQFF

j_call: TRBJ2-3
v_call: TRBV6-6
cdr3_length: 14
cdr3_aa: CASSPAGGTDTQYF

j_call: TRBJ2-2
v_call: TRBV7-6
cdr3_length: 15
cdr3_aa: CASQMGSGSPGELFF

j_call: TRBJ1-1
v_call: TRBV11-2
cdr3_length: 13
cdr3_aa: CASSLGQENEAFF

j_call: TRBJ2-4
v_call: TRBV6-5
cdr3_length: 16
cdr3_aa: CASSSLGQGGFNIQYF

j_call: TRBJ1-3
v_call: TRBV29-1
cdr3_length: 13
cdr3_aa: CSVYGVPGNTIYF

j_call: TRBJ2-1
v_call: TRBV10-1
cdr3_length: 16
cdr3_aa: CATGSGSGGPHNEQFF

j_call: TRBJ1-3
v_call: TRBV6-1
cdr3_length: 14
cdr3_aa: CASSEGRGAYTIYF

j_call: TRBJ1-1
v_call: TRBV7-2
cdr3_length: 14
cdr3_aa: CASIKGPPRTEAFF

j_call: TRBJ2-3
v_call: TRBV4-1
cdr3_length: 15
cdr3_aa: CASSQIGASTDTQYF

j_call: TRBJ2-7
v_call: TRBV5-8
cdr3_length: 14
cdr3_aa: CASSLGQGVGEQYF

j_call: TRBJ2-1
v_call: TRBV27
cdr3_length: 17
cdr3_aa: CASSFTQALSGRNEQFF

j_call: TRBJ1-5
v_call: TRBV27
cdr3_length: 18
cdr3_aa: CASSLAKRQGHSNQPQHF

j_call: TRBJ2-5
v_call: TRBV5-1
cdr3_length: 13
cdr3_aa: CASSVGQRETQYF

j_call: TRBJ1-5
v_call: TRBV30
cdr3_length: 13
cdr3_aa: CAWSRGRNQPQHF

j_call: TRBJ1-1
v_call: TRBV30
cdr3_length: 15
cdr3_aa: CAWSVRRLLNTEAFF

j_call: TRBJ2-1
v_call: TRBV27
cdr3_length: 17
cdr3_aa: CASSPNLAGGRSNEQFF

j_call: TRBJ2-7
v_call: TRBV28
cdr3_length: 14
cdr3_aa: CASSFYGTHYEQYF

j_call: TRBJ1-2
v_call: TRBV11-3
cdr3_length: 13
cdr3_aa: CASSPDAGYGYTF

j_call: TRBJ2-1
v_call: TRBV25-1
cdr3_length: 12
cdr3_aa: CASSETGTPLFF

j_call: TRBJ2-3
v_call: TRBV10-1
cdr3_length: 16
cdr3_aa: CASSVLGHGRTDTQYF

j_call: TRBJ2-7
v_call: TRBV11-3
cdr3_length: 15
cdr3_aa: CASRLYGNPSYEQYF